Sequencing of this TCR beta chain was carried out in a study of cytomegalovirus exposure and HLA in healthy donors. Study-wide results and limits: It was reported that TCR beta sequences correctly inferred the HLA-A and HLA-B alleles for most subjects. Rare TCR sequences predominated, though certain public TCRs were found in many donors. Most TCR beta V segments were productive about 87% or about 30% of the time in an earlier analysis. The study designated over 150 TCR beta chains cytomegalovirus-associated.

The PCR was carried out with 60 Vbeta primers and 13 Jbeta primers. TCRdb's table, derived via immunoSEQ multiplex PCR, lists solely in-frame clones and lacks some. The sample has about 200,000 clones; around three quarters are singletons. As concerns this clone: Its antigen is unidentified.

This CDR3 is 16 amino acids long. The V call is TRBV21-1, the J call TRBJ2-2; the table assigns TRBD2, which was not confirmed against the DNA. TRBV21-1 is marked as a pseudogene. The sample comprised PBMCs. This TCR came from a woman in her twenties or thirties in good health and CMV-seropositive. The CDR3 loop is CASSKTPECATGELFF. The CDR3 bases are TGTGCCAGCAGCAAAACCCCGGAGTGCGCCACCGGGGAGCTGTTTTTT.